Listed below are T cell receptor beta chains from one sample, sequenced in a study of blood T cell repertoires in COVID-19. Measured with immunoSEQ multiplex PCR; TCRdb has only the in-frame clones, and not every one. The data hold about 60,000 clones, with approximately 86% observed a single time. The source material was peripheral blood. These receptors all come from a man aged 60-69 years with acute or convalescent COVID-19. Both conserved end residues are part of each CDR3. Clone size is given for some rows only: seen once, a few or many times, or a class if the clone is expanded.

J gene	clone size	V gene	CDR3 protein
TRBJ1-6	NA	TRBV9	CASSVVQSSPLHF
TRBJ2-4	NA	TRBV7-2	CASSANRVGSIQYF
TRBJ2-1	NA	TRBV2	CASTPLGVRAYNEQFF
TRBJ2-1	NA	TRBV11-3	CASSRVGRQSEQFF
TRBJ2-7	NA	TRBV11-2	CASSLDRADEQYF
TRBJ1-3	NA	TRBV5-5	CASSSGTPYSGNTIYF
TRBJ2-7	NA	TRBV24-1	CATSDWDRNEQYF
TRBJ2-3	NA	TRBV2	CASSEDSGLAGLDTQYF
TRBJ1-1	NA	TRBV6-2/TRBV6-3	CASSYRPRVKNTEAFF
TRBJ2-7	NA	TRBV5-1	CASSQNRGGHEQYF
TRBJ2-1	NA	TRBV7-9	CASSLEDWQFF
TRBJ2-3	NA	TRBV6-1	CASSDLGLAWADTQYF
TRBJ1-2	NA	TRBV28	CASSPMGQGYGYTF
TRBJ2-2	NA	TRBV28	CASSLQASGIGELFF
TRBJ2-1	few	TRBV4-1	CASSPVGLAGANEQFF
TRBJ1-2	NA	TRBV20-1	CSASQGTNYGYTF
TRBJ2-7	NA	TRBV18	CASSPQTGFSYEQYF
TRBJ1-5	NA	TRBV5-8	CASSLFQGVTQPQHF
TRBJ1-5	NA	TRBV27	CASSPPGVLSNQPQHF
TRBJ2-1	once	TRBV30	CAWSVRYRGWNYNEQFF
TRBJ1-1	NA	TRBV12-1	CASSFHLGGRTEAFF
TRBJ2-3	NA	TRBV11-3	CASSYGQESTDTQYF
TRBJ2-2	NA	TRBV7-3	CASSLEAGELFF
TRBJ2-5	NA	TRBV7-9	CASSLTAEETQYF
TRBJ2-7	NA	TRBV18	CASSRPTGAIYEQYF
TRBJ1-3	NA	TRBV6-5	CASSYGAPFSGNTIYF
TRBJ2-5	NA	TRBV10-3	CAISLSIQETQYF
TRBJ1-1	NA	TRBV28	CASSLAGTGMYTEAFF
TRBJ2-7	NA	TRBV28	CASRPRDTLHSYEQYF
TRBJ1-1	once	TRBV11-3	CASSFGGAEAFF
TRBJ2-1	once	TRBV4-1	CASSQGGVPYNEQFF
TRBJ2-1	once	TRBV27	CASSPFGDREGTYNEQFF
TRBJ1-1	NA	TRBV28	CASSFGGKTRAFF
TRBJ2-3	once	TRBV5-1	CASSALAGGGTDTQYF
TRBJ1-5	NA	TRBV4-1	CASSRDRVGQPQHF
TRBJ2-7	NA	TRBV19	CASRLAGAYEQYF
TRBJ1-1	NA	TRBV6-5	CASSLIGGGAFF
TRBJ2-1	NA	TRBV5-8	CASNRDRGSDEQFF
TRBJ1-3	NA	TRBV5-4	CASSSAETGGNTIYF
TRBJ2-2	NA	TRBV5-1	CASSLAGVDTGELFF
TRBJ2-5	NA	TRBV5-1	CASSLAPASGKETQYF
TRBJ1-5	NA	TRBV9	CASSPRIDQPQHF